The source of this TCR beta chain is a study of CD8+CD57+ T cells in acquired aplastic anemia. Study-wide context: When averaged, DNA from sorted CD4+ and CD8+ cells came to about 2.9 ug. Notes on the study in general: Levels of CD8+ Simpson's diversity were not significantly distinct in patients versus controls. Patients and controls shared nearly 30 CD8+ CDR3 sequences, which appeared highly expressed in patients and within their immunodominant clones.

CDR3 size: 16 residues. Deletions cut 5 bases from V and 5 bases from J, with 22 bases between. CDR1 is SGHTA and CDR2 is FQGNSA in the germline V gene. Researchers used genomic DNA as the template to profile TCR beta VDJ and CDR3. TCRdb re-called the reads with MiXCR, one entry per CDR3 protein. Of 200,000 to 250,000 distinct CDR3 sequences in the sample, around 63% were seen once. Points on this clonotype: Its antigen is not known.

The rearrangement joins TRBV7-2 to TRBJ2-7; D may be TRBD1 (6 bases). The sequence was collected from a human donor in good health. The sample comprised sorted CD4+, CD8+, or CD8+CD57+ T cells (not recorded which) from PBMCs. CDR3 coding DNA: TGTGCCAGCAGCCTTCGTATCGGCAGGGGCCTCAACGAGCAGTACTTC. The encoded protein is CASSLRIGRGLNEQYF.